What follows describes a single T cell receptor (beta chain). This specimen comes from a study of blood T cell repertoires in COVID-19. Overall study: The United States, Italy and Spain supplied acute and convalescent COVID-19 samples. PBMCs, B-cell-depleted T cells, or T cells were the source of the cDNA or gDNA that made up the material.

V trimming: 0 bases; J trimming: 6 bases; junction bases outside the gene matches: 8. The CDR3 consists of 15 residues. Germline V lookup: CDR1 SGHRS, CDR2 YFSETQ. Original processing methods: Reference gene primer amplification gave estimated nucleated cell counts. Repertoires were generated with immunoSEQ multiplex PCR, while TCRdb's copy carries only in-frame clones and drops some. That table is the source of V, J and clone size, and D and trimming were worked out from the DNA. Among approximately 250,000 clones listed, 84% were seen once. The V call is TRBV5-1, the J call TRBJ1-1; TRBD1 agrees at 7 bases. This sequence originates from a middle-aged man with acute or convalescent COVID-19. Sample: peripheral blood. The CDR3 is CASSLEHRGSAEAFF. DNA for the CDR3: TGCGCCAGCAGCTTGGAACACAGGGGTAGCGCTGAAGCTTTCTTT.